One and the same sample provided the 18 T cell receptor beta chains below, sequenced in a study of blood T cells in healthy people across ages. Primers used in a second PCR of about 6 to 11 cycles were a sample-barcoded 5' primer and a J-beta primer mix. In TCRdb, the 5' RACE reads were re-called with MiXCR into one record per CDR3 protein. In the table there are around 1,000,000 distinct CDR3 sequences, about 25% of which are singletons. The same data also contributed to another study, on T cells of mothers and their children.

The sequenced sample consisted of blood. Every receptor here comes from a girl between 2 and 10 years old in good health.

This clonotype occurred a few times. One end of the junction is discordant with germline, which a read error may explain. The gene calls are TRBV20-1 and TRBJ2-5; weak D call: TRBD2 (6 bases). The CDR3 totals 13 residues. In germline, CDR1 is DFQATT, CDR2 SNEGSKA (reference sequence). This chain's CDR3 is CSARRGDQETKYF. CDR3 in DNA: TGCAGTGCTAGACGCGGGGACCAAGAGACCAAGTACTTC.

The chain is built from TRBV7-2 and TRBJ2-1, with D possibly being TRBD2 (7 bases). The V gene's germline CDR1 is SGHTA and CDR2 FQGNSA. Trimming pared 0 bases from V and 2 bases from J, leaving 20 bases between. The CDR3 runs 19 residues. CDR3 sequence: CASSLALGGGFITYNEQFF. In DNA, the CDR3 is TGTGCCAGCAGCTTAGCGCTGGGCGGGGGCTTCATTACCTACAATGAGCAGTTCTTC.

This rearrangement joins TRBV12-3 or TRBV12-4 to TRBJ1-2; D remains ambiguous. V was shortened by 3 bases and J by 3 bases, with 11 bases between the two germline ends. The CDR3 runs 14 residues. CDR3 DNA: TGTGCCAGCAGTTTTTGGGGAGGCGACTATGGCTACACCTTC. Its translation is CASSFWGGDYGYTF.

There are a few counts of this clonotype. The J gene is TRBJ1-4, the V gene TRBV20-1, with D unresolved. Germline V lookup: CDR1 DFQATT, CDR2 SNEGSKA (reference sequence). The CDR3 is made up of 14 amino acids. With 5 bases removed from V and 0 bases from J, the gap between germline ends came to 10 bases. This chain's CDR3 is CSADRQATNEKLFF. The DNA of the CDR3 is TGCAGTGCTGACCGACAAGCAACTAATGAAAAACTGTTTTTT.

V and J are TRBV7-2 and TRBJ2-7; D is undetermined. The V end lost 11 bases, the J end lost 0 bases, and 14 bases lay between the germline ends. This CDR3 comprises 13 residues. Germline V gives CDR1 SGHTA, CDR2 FQGNSA. The CDR3: CAVRIPSSYEQYF. The CDR3 DNA reads TGTGCCGTGAGGATTCCTAGCTCCTACGAGCAGTACTTC.

V usage is TRBV2 and J usage is TRBJ2-1, with D possibly TRBD2 on 6 matching bases. Between the trimmed V and J ends, which lost 6 bases and 2 bases, there was a span of 14 bases. Germline CDR1 and CDR2: SNHLY and FYNNEI. The CDR3 loop spans 15 amino acids. CDR3 protein: CASSEGVAAYNEQFF. The CDR3 DNA reads as TGTGCCAGCAGCGAGGGAGTAGCGGCCTACAATGAGCAGTTCTTC.

This clonotype was seen only a few times. The V gene is TRBV5-1, the J gene TRBJ2-5, with a possible D match to TRBD2 (5 bases). V dropped 4 bases and J dropped 5 bases, with 15 bases sitting between them. This CDR3 has 14 residues. The germline V gene has CDR1 SGHRS and CDR2 YFSETQ. DNA for the CDR3: TGCGCCAGCAGCCTTTCAGTACCTAGCGAGACCCAGTACTTC. Residues: CASSLSVPSETQYF.

This chain connects TRBV7-2 to TRBJ2-1; 7 nucleotides match TRBD2. Germline lookup yields CDR1 SGHTA and CDR2 FQGNSA. V dropped 6 bases and J dropped 5; count of bases not matched to a gene: 10. This CDR3 spans 15 amino acids. Written as DNA, the CDR3 is TGTGCCAGCAGTCAAAGGCGGGGGTTGGACAATGAGCAGTTCTTC. It yields the protein CASSQRRGLDNEQFF.

This clonotype was recorded only once. The junction departs from the called germline gene at one end, perhaps through a read error. In DNA, the CDR3 is TGTGCCACCAGTTATGAGGGGGCGCGATCCTACGAGCAGTACTTC. As protein: CATSYEGARSYEQYF. The chain joins TRBV6-2 or TRBV6-3 to TRBJ2-7; TRBD1 aligns across 7 bases. CDR1 is MNHEY, CDR2 SVGEGT, per germline. This CDR3 has 15 amino acids.

The CDR3 bases are TGCGCCAGCAGCTTGGGACAGTCCGCTAATTCACCCCTCCACTTT. Encoded protein: CASSLGQSANSPLHF. The V gene is TRBV5-1, the J gene TRBJ1-6; D might be TRBD1 (5 bases). The CDR3 extends over 15 amino acids. CDR1 is SGHRS and CDR2 is YFSETQ in the germline V gene. V shed 0 bases and J shed 6 bases, with 10 bases lying between them.

This clonotype was seen a handful of times. The chain combines TRBV9 with TRBJ1-1; D is perhaps TRBD1 (6 bases). The germline gives CDR1 SGDLS, CDR2 YYNGEE. The CDR3 extends over 17 amino acids. V was pared by 3 bases and J by 3 bases, with 21 bases between. The CDR3 loop reads CASSATDSLAIYTEAFF. In nucleotides, the CDR3 is TGTGCCAGCAGCGCTACGGACAGCCTAGCGATTTACACTGAAGCTTTCTTT.

CDR3 nucleotides: TGTGCCACCAGTGGAGGGAGTAACACAGATACGCAGTATTTT. Its translation is CATSGGSNTDTQYF. The chain carries TRBV24-1 and TRBJ2-3; D is perhaps TRBD2 (5 bases). V was shortened by 5 bases and J by 2 bases, with 10 bases between the two germline ends. CDR3 size: 14 residues. Germline V gene data show CDR1 as KGHDR and CDR2 as SFDVKD.

Only a few counts were recorded for this clonotype. The J gene is TRBJ2-6, the V gene TRBV10-3; 9 nucleotides agree with TRBD1. Looked up from germline, CDR1 is ENHRY and CDR2 is SYGVKD. This CDR3 spans 18 amino acids. V gave up 7 bases and J gave up 0 bases; unmatched junction bases: 10. The CDR3 loop reads CAITSGTGIFSGANVLTF. The CDR3 DNA is TGTGCCATCACATCCGGGACAGGGATTTTCTCTGGGGCCAACGTCCTGACTTTC.

This clonotype was counted between two and nine times. This chain connects TRBV4-1 to TRBJ1-1; 7 bases match TRBD1. The CDR3 spans 14 residues. In germline, CDR1 is MGHRA, CDR2 YSYEKL. V shed 3 bases, J shed 4 bases, and the junction held 5 bases outside the gene matches. CDR3 DNA: TGCGCCAGCAGCCAGTGGGACAGCACCACTGAAGCTTTCTTT. This sequence encodes CASSQWDSTTEAFF.

The chain uses TRBV7-2 and TRBJ2-7; D possibly corresponds to TRBD1 (6 bases). This CDR3 is 14 amino acids long. V lost 3 bases to trimming and J lost 3 bases, with 12 bases between them. From germline, CDR1 is SGHTA and CDR2 FQGNSA. DNA for the CDR3: TGTGCCAGCAGCTTTACGCTGGACAGCTACGAGCAGTACTTC. Its protein product is CASSFTLDSYEQYF.

The CDR3 loop is CASSRFGVKSGNTIYF. For the CDR3, the DNA is TGTGCCAGCAGTCGATTCGGGGTAAAGTCTGGAAACACCATATATTTT. The rearrangement uses TRBV12-3 or TRBV12-4 and TRBJ1-3; D uncertain. Trimming removed 5 bases at V and 1 base at J, with 15 bases between. This CDR3 comprises 16 residues.

The DNA for the CDR3 is TGCGCCAGCAGCCAGGAGAGAGGGATTACAGATACGCAGTATTTT. The encoded protein is CASSQERGITDTQYF. The chain is built from TRBV4-3 and TRBJ2-3; possible D gene TRBD2, 5 bases. Germline V gene data show CDR1 as LGHNA and CDR2 as YSLEER. The CDR3 covers 15 residues. V lost 3 bases and J 3 bases, leaving 13 bases between the germline ends.

This rearrangement joins TRBV28 to TRBJ1-5; D may be TRBD1 (5 bases). V was clipped by 6 bases and J by 2 bases, with 11 bases between them. The CDR3 spans 14 residues. Germline assignment: CDR1 MDHEN and CDR2 SYDVKM. CDR3 amino acids: CASRAGGRNQPQHF. CDR3 sequence (DNA): TGTGCCAGCAGAGCGGGGGGACGCAATCAGCCCCAGCATTTT.